A selection of T cell receptor beta chains follows, all from one sample in a study of CD8+CD57+ T cells in acquired aplastic anemia. TCRdb reanalysed the reads using MiXCR and keeps one entry per CDR3 protein. The repertoire includes about 95,000 distinct CDR3 sequences, about 66% of them detected once, and 50% to 70% sits in the top ten. The specimen sequenced was sorted CD4+, CD8+, or CD8+CD57+ T cells (not recorded which) from PBMCs. The receptors come from a human donor with aplastic anemia. Each CDR3 is given with its conserved first and last residue. The D gene is left open where the match is weak. Size is stated for part of the rows, as once, few or many counts, or as a class when the clone is expanded.

J gene: TRBJ2-5
clone size: few
D gene: .
CDR3 length: 11
V gene: TRBV20-1
CDR3 DNA: TGCAGTGTCGCCCGAGAACGTGTTGGGTACTTC
CDR3 protein: CSVARERVGYF

J gene: TRBJ1-1
clone size: .
D gene: .
CDR3 length: 10
V gene: TRBV7-9
CDR3 DNA: TGTGCCAGCAGCTTATTGAGAGCTTTCTTT
CDR3 protein: CASSLLRAFF

J gene: TRBJ2-7
clone size: .
D gene: TRBD2
CDR3 length: 14
V gene: TRBV2
CDR3 DNA: TGTGCCAGCAGTGAAGTGGGAGGGCTGGGCGAGCAGTACTTC
CDR3 protein: CASSEVGGLGEQYF

J gene: TRBJ1-1
clone size: .
D gene: TRBD1
CDR3 length: 14
V gene: TRBV5-1
CDR3 DNA: TGCGCCAGCAGCTTGTACAGGGGCAACACTGAAGCTTTCTTT
CDR3 protein: CASSLYRGNTEAFF

J gene: TRBJ2-3
clone size: .
D gene: TRBD2
CDR3 length: 14
V gene: TRBV29-1
CDR3 DNA: TGCAGCGCAGACCCGGGAGGTTATACAGATACGCAGTATTTT
CDR3 protein: CSADPGGYTDTQYF

J gene: TRBJ2-1
clone size: .
D gene: TRBD2
CDR3 length: 16
V gene: TRBV19
CDR3 DNA: TGTGCCAGTAGTGGGGGACTAGCGGACTCCTACAATGAGCAGTTCTTC
CDR3 protein: CASSGGLADSYNEQFF

J gene: TRBJ1-4
clone size: .
D gene: .
CDR3 length: 17
V gene: TRBV25-1
CDR3 DNA: TGTGCCAGCAGTACGGACTTGAACGGGGCAACTAATGAAAAACTGTTTTTT
CDR3 protein: CASSTDLNGATNEKLFF

J gene: TRBJ1-1
clone size: .
D gene: .
CDR3 length: 10
V gene: TRBV12-3/TRBV12-4
CDR3 DNA: TGTGCCAGCACGGTGGCTGAAGCTTTCTTT
CDR3 protein: CASTVAEAFF

J gene: TRBJ1-4
clone size: .
D gene: TRBD1
CDR3 length: 13
V gene: TRBV29-1
CDR3 DNA: TGCAGCGTTGAGGGTACAGGGGGTGAAAAACTGTTTTTT
CDR3 protein: CSVEGTGGEKLFF

J gene: TRBJ1-1
clone size: .
D gene: .
CDR3 length: 13
V gene: TRBV20-1
CDR3 DNA: TGCAGTGCTAGCGACCCAGGGGACACCGAAGCTTTCTTT
CDR3 protein: CSASDPGDTEAFF

J gene: TRBJ2-1
clone size: few
D gene: .
CDR3 length: 12
V gene: TRBV7-3
CDR3 DNA: TGTGCCAGCAGCTCCTATAACAATGAGCAGTTCTTC
CDR3 protein: CASSSYNNEQFF

J gene: TRBJ1-2
clone size: .
D gene: .
CDR3 length: 14
V gene: TRBV2
CDR3 DNA: TGTGCCAGCAGTCCCGTGGCATCTGACTATGGCTACGCCTTC
CDR3 protein: CASSPVASDYGYAF

J gene: TRBJ2-3
clone size: .
D gene: TRBD1
CDR3 length: 15
V gene: TRBV20-1
CDR3 DNA: TGCAGTGCTAGAGATAACAGGGGGCGCACAGATACGCAGTATTTT
CDR3 protein: CSARDNRGRTDTQYF

J gene: TRBJ1-3
clone size: .
D gene: .
CDR3 length: 12
V gene: TRBV14
CDR3 DNA: TGTGCCAGCAGTAGATCTGGAAACACCATATATTTT
CDR3 protein: CASSRSGNTIYF

J gene: TRBJ2-1
clone size: .
D gene: .
CDR3 length: 16
V gene: TRBV15
CDR3 DNA: TGTGCCACCAGCAGAGGGGGGGGACAAACCTACAATGAGCAGTTCTTC
CDR3 protein: CATSRGGGQTYNEQFF

J gene: TRBJ2-7
clone size: .
D gene: .
CDR3 length: 14
V gene: TRBV7-6
CDR3 DNA: TGTGCCAGCTCGGAGGGGGGTCCTCCCTACGAGCAGTACTTC
CDR3 protein: CASSEGGPPYEQYF

J gene: TRBJ2-1
clone size: .
D gene: TRBD2
CDR3 length: 12
V gene: TRBV20-1
CDR3 DNA: TGCAGTGCTCAGGGACTAGCTAATGAGCAGTTCTTC
CDR3 protein: CSAQGLANEQFF

J gene: TRBJ1-1
clone size: .
D gene: TRBD1
CDR3 length: 13
V gene: TRBV10-1
CDR3 DNA: TGCGCCAGCCAGGACAGGGGAAACACTGAAGCTTTCTTT
CDR3 protein: CASQDRGNTEAFF

J gene: TRBJ2-5
clone size: .
D gene: .
CDR3 length: 13
V gene: TRBV20-1
CDR3 DNA: TGCAGTGCTAGCAAGCCAGGGCAAGAGACCCAGTACTTC
CDR3 protein: CSASKPGQETQYF

J gene: TRBJ1-1
clone size: few
D gene: .
CDR3 length: 12
V gene: TRBV10-1
CDR3 DNA: TGCGCCAGCAGTGAGTATTCAACCGCAGCTTTCTTT
CDR3 protein: CASSEYSTAAFF

J gene: TRBJ1-2
clone size: .
D gene: TRBD1
CDR3 length: 13
V gene: TRBV2
CDR3 DNA: TGTGCCAACAGACAGGGTCGGAACTATGGCTACACCTTC
CDR3 protein: CANRQGRNYGYTF

J gene: TRBJ2-3
clone size: .
D gene: .
CDR3 length: 15
V gene: TRBV19
CDR3 DNA: TGTGCCAGTAGTATGAACCCGGTTAGCACAGATACGCAGTATTTT
CDR3 protein: CASSMNPVSTDTQYF

J gene: TRBJ1-1
clone size: .
D gene: .
CDR3 length: 13
V gene: TRBV7-6
CDR3 DNA: TGTGCCAGCAGCTTATTGCCGGGGGCTGAAGCTTTCTTT
CDR3 protein: CASSLLPGAEAFF

J gene: TRBJ2-5
clone size: .
D gene: .
CDR3 length: 13
V gene: TRBV19
CDR3 DNA: TGTGCCAGTAGCCGTAATGGGGGCGAGACCCAGTACTTC
CDR3 protein: CASSRNGGETQYF

J gene: TRBJ1-1
clone size: .
D gene: TRBD1
CDR3 length: 19
V gene: TRBV4-1
CDR3 DNA: TGCGCCAGCAGCCAAGGTACCGGACGGGTGGACAGGCGGAACACTGAAGCTTTCTTT
CDR3 protein: CASSQGTGRVDRRNTEAFF

J gene: TRBJ1-2
clone size: .
D gene: TRBD1
CDR3 length: 11
V gene: TRBV2
CDR3 DNA: TGTGCCAGCATGCAGGGGGAAGGCTACACCTTC
CDR3 protein: CASMQGEGYTF

J gene: TRBJ1-2
clone size: .
D gene: TRBD1
CDR3 length: 13
V gene: TRBV19
CDR3 DNA: TGTGCCAGTAGCACGGGACAGATATATGGCTACACCTTC
CDR3 protein: CASSTGQIYGYTF